The rows below give T cell receptor beta chains drawn from one sample of a study of T cell repertoires in cytomegalovirus infection. No antigen is known for these receptors. TCRdb ran MiXCR on the reads and lists one entry per CDR3 protein. Of roughly 150,000 distinct CDR3 sequences listed, about 32% are singletons. The source was CD8+ T cells from cultured PBMCs, collected from culture after CMV antigen stimulation. The source is a human donor in good health (CMV status not recorded). Some clones in this sample may be carry-over from other donors' samples. CDR3s include the opening cysteine and the closing phenylalanine or tryptophan. D genes are given only for firm matches. For some rows the clone size is stated as once, few or many, or as a class when expanded; others skip it.

d_call j_call cdr3_length v_call clone_size cdr3_aa cdr3_nt
TRBD2 TRBJ2-5 16 TRBV11-2 few CASSFLLAGHTETQYF TGTGCCAGCAGCTTCCTCCTAGCGGGGCACACGGAGACCCAGTACTTC
- TRBJ2-1 14 TRBV7-6 once CASTDGVGDNEQFF TGTGCCAGCACCGACGGGGTCGGGGATAATGAGCAGTTCTTC
- TRBJ1-3 13 TRBV7-9 - CASSSGSGNTIYF TGTGCCAGCAGCTCTGGCTCTGGAAACACCATATATTTT
- TRBJ2-7 14 TRBV7-6 once CASSLGDGAYEQYF TGTGCCAGCAGCTTAGGGGACGGGGCCTACGAGCAGTACTTC
TRBD1 TRBJ1-5 15 TRBV12-3/TRBV12-4 - CASSTASGGGQPQHF TGTGCCAGCAGTACGGCCTCAGGGGGAGGTCAGCCCCAGCATTTT
- TRBJ2-4 15 TRBV7-6 few CASSLEAASNSIQYF TGTGCCAGCAGCTTAGAGGCAGCCTCAAATAGCATTCAGTACTTC
- TRBJ1-2 15 TRBV18 few CASSLFTGVGYGYTF TGTGCCAGCTCACTTTTTACAGGCGTCGGCTATGGCTACACCTTC
- TRBJ2-7 15 TRBV7-6 many CASSTDLNGSYEQYF TGTGCCAGCAGCACAGACCTGAATGGCTCCTACGAGCAGTACTTC
- TRBJ2-1 10 TRBV20-1 - CSARVNEQFF TGCAGTGCTAGAGTCAATGAGCAGTTCTTC
- TRBJ2-2 13 TRBV15 - CATGGVNTGELFF TGTGCCACCGGCGGGGTGAACACCGGGGAGCTGTTTTTT
TRBD1 TRBJ2-7 14 TRBV7-9 few CASSLMDRGHEQYF TGTGCCAGCAGCTTAATGGACAGGGGACACGAGCAGTACTTC
- TRBJ1-4 15 TRBV5-6 - CASSLEWGSNEKLFF TGTGCCAGCAGCTTGGAATGGGGTTCTAATGAAAAACTGTTTTTT
- TRBJ1-1 15 TRBV18 - CASSPSAEMNTEAFF TGTGCCAGCTCACCATCAGCAGAGATGAACACTGAAGCTTTCTTT